This TCR beta chain was recovered during a study of blood T cell repertoires in COVID-19. Libraries were prepared by immunoSEQ multiplex PCR; TCRdb keeps only in-frame clonotypes and omits some of them. The sample comprises about 200,000 clones, roughly 90% of which are singletons, and around 8.4% rests with the top ten. This clone has a count of ten or more. The CDR3 totals 15 residues. Per the germline V gene, CDR1 is WSHSY and CDR2 is SAAADI. J gave up 2 bases and V 4 bases, and 6 bases lay outside the gene matches. The sample was PBMCs or T cells enriched from blood (not recorded which). The chain employs TRBV10-2 and TRBJ2-3, with 7 positions matching TRBD2. The receptor comes from a young woman who had recovered from COVID-19. CDR3 nucleotides: TGCGCCAGCAGTGTATGGGGGGGGGACACAGATACGCAGTATTTT. It is translated as CASSVWGGDTDTQYF.